The 24 T cell receptor beta chains given below trace back to one sample, sequenced in a study of human T cells and chemical hapten exposure. The sample's time point: pre-sensitization, week 0. The treatment: therapeutic diphenylcyclopropenone sensitization with weekly scalp DPC. Each CDR3 protein gets one entry after TCRdb re-called the RACE reads with MiXCR. The table includes a few hundred thousand distinct CDR3 sequences, 5.5% detected once. Material: whole blood, obtained in connection with sensitization to the hapten diphenylcyclopropenone (DPC). Receptors originate from a woman under 30 with alopecia areata. Some clones in this sample may be carry-over from other donors' samples.

This clonotype came up a few times. The chain uses TRBV5-4 and TRBJ2-5, with TRBD2 identical over 7 bases. The germline V gene encodes CDR1 SGHNT and CDR2 YYREEE (reference sequence). J lost 5 bases, V lost 3 bases, and 7 bases had no gene match. This CDR3 spans 14 amino acids. This CDR3 is CASSSLDGGETQYF. DNA of the CDR3: TGTGCCAGCAGCTCGCTGGACGGGGGGGAGACCCAGTACTTC.

Ten or more counts support this clonotype. The chain couples TRBV5-1 to TRBJ2-6; D gene uncertain. Trimming pared 0 bases from V and 0 bases from J, leaving 10 bases between. The length of the CDR3 is 17 residues. Per germline, CDR1 SGHRS and CDR2 YFSETQ. Written as DNA, the CDR3 is TGCGCCAGCAGCTTGGCGGGCACGAGCTCTGGGGCCAACGTCCTGACTTTC. It codes for CASSLAGTSSGANVLTF. Supplemented by reference TRBV5-1 and TRBJ2-6, the full variable domain reads KAGVTQTPRYLIKTRGQQVTLSCSPISGHRSVSWYQQTPGQGLQFLFEYFSETQRNKGNFPGRFSGRQFSNSRSEMNVSTLELGDSALYLCASSLAGTSSGANVLTFGAGSRLTVL.

The chain has TRBV7-9 and TRBJ2-1; either TRBD1 or TRBD2 may supply D (5 bases each). Germline V gene sequence: CDR1 SEHNR, CDR2 FQNEAQ (reference sequence). The V gene lost 5 bases and the J gene lost 6 bases, with 14 bases spanning the gap. This CDR3 spans 14 amino acids. The CDR3 DNA sequence: TGTGCCAGCAGCCAGGGACGGCCCGTCAATGAGCAGTTCTTC. As protein: CASSQGRPVNEQFF. The variable domain in full, with the rest retrieved from reference TRBV7-9 and TRBJ2-1, is DTGVSQNPRHKITKRGQNVTFRCDPISEHNRLYWYRQTLGQGPEFLTYFQNEAQLEKSRLLSDRFSAERPKGSFSTLEIQRTEQGDSAMYLCASSQGRPVNEQFFGPGTRLTVL.

A word on this clonotype: Possible read error: a much larger clone is one base away. This sequence joins TRBV27 and TRBJ1-1; D is possibly TRBD1 (6 bases). Deletions cut 7 bases from V and 6 bases from J, with 15 bases between. Germline CDR1 and CDR2: MNHEY and SMNVEV (reference sequence). The CDR3 runs to 13 residues. CDR3 sequence reads: CASKQGGGSEAFF. The CDR3 DNA reads as TGTGCCAGCAAACAGGGAGGGGGGTCTGAAGCTTTCTTT.

The genes are TRBV6-5 and TRBJ2-3; 7 bases line up with TRBD2. J was trimmed by 8 bases and V by 0 bases; bases with no gene match: 14. Germline CDR1 reads MNHEY; CDR2 reads SVGAGI. The CDR3 loop spans 17 amino acids. CDR3 sequence: CASSYSMAGETKGTQYF. The CDR3, as DNA: TGTGCCAGCAGTTACTCGATGGCGGGGGAGACTAAGGGTACGCAGTATTTT.

This clonotype was detected a few times. The genes are TRBV4-2 and TRBJ2-6; D is possibly TRBD2 (5 bases). Per germline, CDR1 LGHNA and CDR2 YNFKEQ. The CDR3 length is 16 residues. The V end lost 0 bases, the J end lost 2 bases, and 8 bases lay between the germline ends. The CDR3 nucleotides are TGTGCCAGCAGCCAAGAAGGGCGGGCTGGGGCCAACGTCCTGACTTTC. Translated, it gives CASSQEGRAGANVLTF.

There are many counts of this clonotype. This chain joins TRBV4-1 and TRBJ1-5; perhaps TRBD1 as D (5 bases). The CDR3 contains 18 residues. The V gene's germline CDR1 is MGHRA and CDR2 YSYEKL. V was pared by 1 base and J by 2 bases, with 18 bases between. Written as DNA, the CDR3 is TGCGCCAGCAGCCAAGTTCTAGGGGCGGTAGGTGGCAATCAGCCCCAGCATTTT. It codes for CASSQVLGAVGGNQPQHF.

The chain joins TRBV11-2 to TRBJ2-2, with a weak D call TRBD1 (6 bases). The germline V gene has CDR1 SGHAT and CDR2 FQNNGV. V was shortened by 1 base and J by 3 bases, with 9 bases between the two germline ends. CDR3 length equals 15 residues. CDR3 bases: TGTGCCAGCAGCTTAGCCGGACAGCACACCGGGGAGCTGTTTTTT. Translation: CASSLAGQHTGELFF.

The chain has TRBV7-8 and TRBJ2-7, with 10 bases lining up with TRBD2. Trimming at V came to 7 bases and at J to 2 bases, leaving 11 bases not matched to a gene. Germline CDR1 and CDR2: SGHVS and FQNEAQ. The CDR3 is 16 residues long. The CDR3 DNA reads TGTGCCAGCACCCCCTTTAGCGGGGGGCGGGCCTACGAGCAGTACTTC. Translation: CASTPFSGGRAYEQYF.

The chain has TRBV20-1 and TRBJ1-1; 7 bases fit TRBD1. Germline V gives CDR1 DFQATT, CDR2 SNEGSKA (reference sequence). The CDR3 is 15 residues long. Losses at the gene ends were 6 bases for V and 1 base for J; bases not matched to a gene: 11. The CDR3 spells CSARKVTGTNTEAFF. DNA for the CDR3: TGCAGTGCAAGAAAGGTGACAGGGACGAACACTGAAGCTTTCTTT.

The chain is built from TRBV24-1 and TRBJ1-5; no reliable D call. The CDR3 is made up of 13 amino acids. Germline CDR1 KGHDR, CDR2 SFDVKD. The ends were cut back, 11 bases at V and 2 bases at J, with 12 bases in the middle. The CDR3 DNA sequence: TGTGCCAAAGGGAGCTTAGGCAATCAGCCCCAGCATTTT. Its protein product is CAKGSLGNQPQHF.

The chain recombines TRBV5-5 with TRBJ1-5; no clear D. V was cut by 4 bases and J by 7 bases, with 15 bases left in between. Per germline, CDR1 SGHKS and CDR2 YYEKEE (reference sequence). This CDR3 has 14 amino acids. CDR3 amino acids: CASSLFSSRQPQHF. CDR3 in DNA: TGTGCCAGCAGCCTTTTTAGCTCTAGACAGCCCCAGCATTTT.

The chain joins TRBV12-3 or TRBV12-4 to TRBJ2-3; possibly TRBD2 for D (6 bases). The V end was cut by 3 bases, the J end by 2 bases, with 9 bases between. This CDR3 has 14 residues. The CDR3 DNA follows: TGTGCCAGCAGTTTTCGGGGGAACACAGATACGCAGTATTTT. The encoded protein is CASSFRGNTDTQYF.

This clonotype was counted a few times. CDR3 bases: TGTGCTAGTGGTTTAGAAGGGTTGAGAGGAAACACCATATATTTT. It yields the protein CASGLEGLRGNTIYF. The chain employs TRBV12-5 and TRBJ1-3; D gene ambiguous. The CDR3 covers 15 residues. Germline V lookup: CDR1 LGHNT, CDR2 FRNRAP. V dropped 3 bases and J dropped 4 bases, with 13 bases sitting between them.

This rearrangement joins TRBV20-1 to TRBJ1-5; 9 bases map to TRBD1. J was trimmed by 4 bases and V by 4 bases; bases with no gene match: 5. This CDR3 has 14 residues. The germline gives CDR1 DFQATT, CDR2 SNEGSKA (reference sequence). CDR3 amino acids: CSATSDRGNQPQHF. As DNA, the CDR3 is TGCAGTGCTACCTCGGACAGGGGAAATCAGCCCCAGCATTTT.

This clonotype came up many times. V is TRBV2 and J is TRBJ2-7, with D uncertain. The V gene lost 10 bases and the J gene lost 2 bases, with 9 bases spanning the gap. This CDR3 comprises 11 residues. Germline assignment: CDR1 SNHLY and CDR2 FYNNEI. CDR3 nucleotide sequence: TGTGCCATCTCGTCGACCTACGAGCAGTACTTC. Residues: CAISSTYEQYF.

This clonotype showed up just a few times. V usage is TRBV6-2 or TRBV6-3 and J usage is TRBJ1-2; 8 bases are a match to TRBD1. Germline CDR1 reads MNHEY; CDR2 reads SVGEGT. The CDR3 sequence is 14 residues long. Germline trimming cut 5 bases from V and 4 bases from J; bases unmatched to any gene: 6. This CDR3 reads CASSTQGGTYGYTF. CDR3 in DNA: TGTGCCAGCAGTACACAGGGGGGGACCTATGGCTACACCTTC.

The chain uses TRBV12-3 or TRBV12-4 and TRBJ2-2; D perhaps matches TRBD1 (6 bases). CDR3 length: 14 amino acids. Trimming removed 5 bases from V and 13 bases from J, with 20 bases in between. In DNA form, the CDR3 reads TGTGCCAGCAGTACGTCCCGGGACACGTCAGGGCTGTTTTTT. Translation: CASSTSRDTSGLFF.

The chain links TRBV13 to TRBJ2-3; D unclear. The CDR3 length is 16 residues. V was clipped by 3 bases and J by 0 bases, with 13 bases between them. Germline assignment: CDR1 PRHDT and CDR2 FYEKMQ (reference sequence). Here the CDR3 DNA reads TGTGCCAGCAGCTTCCTTCGAGTCGAGAGCACAGATACGCAGTATTTT. Protein product: CASSFLRVESTDTQYF.

The genes are TRBV25-1 and TRBJ1-2; D remains unclear. Trimming stripped 0 bases from V and 7 bases from J, with 12 bases between. Germline V gene data show CDR1 as MGHDK and CDR2 as SYGVNS. The CDR3 sequence is 14 residues long. The DNA of the CDR3 is TGTGCCAGCAGTGAATACTACAAAGCCTCTGGCTACACCTTC. It encodes CASSEYYKASGYTF.

Many counts were recorded for this clonotype. The chain employs TRBV21-1 and TRBJ2-5; the table names TRBD1, a call not compared with the DNA. TRBV21-1 is annotated as a pseudogene. The CDR3 loop spans 13 amino acids. The CDR3 here is CASTRGGDRAQYF. As DNA, the CDR3 is TGTGCCAGCACCCGAGGAGGGGACAGGGCCCAGTACTTC.

This clonotype showed up just a few times. V usage is TRBV6-2 or TRBV6-3 and J usage is TRBJ1-1, with D unresolved. This CDR3 is 13 amino acids long. Trimming left V 2 bases short and J 3 bases short, with 7 bases between. Germline V CDR1 and CDR2: MNHEY, SVGEGT. The CDR3 nucleotides read TGTGCCAGCAGTTACGGTCCGGACACTGAAGCTTTCTTT. This encodes CASSYGPDTEAFF.

This clonotype was counted many times. The chain joins TRBV21-1 to TRBJ2-7; the D segment call TRBD1 is taken from the table without a DNA check. TRBV21-1 is an annotated pseudogene. The CDR3 sequence is 14 residues long. The CDR3 DNA follows: TGTGCCAGCAGCAGCTCGACAGGGATGGGTGAGCAGTACTTC. Protein product: CASSSSTGMGEQYF.

This clonotype turned up a few times. This chain connects TRBV2 to TRBJ1-4; D is ambiguous. With 8 bases removed from V and 0 bases from J, the gap between germline ends came to 10 bases. CDR3 length: 14 residues. Germline CDR1 is SNHLY and CDR2 is FYNNEI. Written as DNA, the CDR3 is TGTGCCAGCGGTATGACTGCAACTAATGAAAAACTGTTTTTT. Amino acid sequence: CASGMTATNEKLFF.